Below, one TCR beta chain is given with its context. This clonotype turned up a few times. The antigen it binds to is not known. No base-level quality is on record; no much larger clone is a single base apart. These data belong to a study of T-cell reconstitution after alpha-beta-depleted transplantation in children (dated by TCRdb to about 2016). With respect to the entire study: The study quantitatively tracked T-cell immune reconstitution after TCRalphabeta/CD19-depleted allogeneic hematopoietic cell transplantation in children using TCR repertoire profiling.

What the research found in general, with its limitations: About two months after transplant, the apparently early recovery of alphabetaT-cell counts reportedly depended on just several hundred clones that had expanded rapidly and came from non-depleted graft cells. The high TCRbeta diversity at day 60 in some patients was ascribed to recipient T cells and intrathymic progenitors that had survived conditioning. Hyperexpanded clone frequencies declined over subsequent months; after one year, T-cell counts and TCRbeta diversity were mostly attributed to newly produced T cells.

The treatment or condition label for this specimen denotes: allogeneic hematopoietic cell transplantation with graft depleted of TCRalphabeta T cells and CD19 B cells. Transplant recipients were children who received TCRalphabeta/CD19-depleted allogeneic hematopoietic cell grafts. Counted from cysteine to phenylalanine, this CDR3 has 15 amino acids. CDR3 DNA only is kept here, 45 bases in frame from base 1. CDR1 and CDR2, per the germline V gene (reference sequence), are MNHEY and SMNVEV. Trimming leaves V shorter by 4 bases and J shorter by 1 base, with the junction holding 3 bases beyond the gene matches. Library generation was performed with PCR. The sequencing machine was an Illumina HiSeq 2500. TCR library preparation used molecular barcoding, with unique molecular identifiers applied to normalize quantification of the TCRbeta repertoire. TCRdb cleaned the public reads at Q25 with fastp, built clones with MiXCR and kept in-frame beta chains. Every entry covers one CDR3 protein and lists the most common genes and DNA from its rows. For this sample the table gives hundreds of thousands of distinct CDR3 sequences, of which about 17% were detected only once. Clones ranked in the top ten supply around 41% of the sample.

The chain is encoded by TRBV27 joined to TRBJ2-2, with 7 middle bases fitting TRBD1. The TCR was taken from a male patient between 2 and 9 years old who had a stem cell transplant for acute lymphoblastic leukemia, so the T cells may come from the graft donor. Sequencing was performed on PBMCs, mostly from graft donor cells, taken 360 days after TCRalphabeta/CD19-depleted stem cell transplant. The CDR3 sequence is CASSSPGGNTGELFF. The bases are TGTGCCAGCAGTTCCCCAGGGGGGAACACCGGGGAGCTGTTTTTT.